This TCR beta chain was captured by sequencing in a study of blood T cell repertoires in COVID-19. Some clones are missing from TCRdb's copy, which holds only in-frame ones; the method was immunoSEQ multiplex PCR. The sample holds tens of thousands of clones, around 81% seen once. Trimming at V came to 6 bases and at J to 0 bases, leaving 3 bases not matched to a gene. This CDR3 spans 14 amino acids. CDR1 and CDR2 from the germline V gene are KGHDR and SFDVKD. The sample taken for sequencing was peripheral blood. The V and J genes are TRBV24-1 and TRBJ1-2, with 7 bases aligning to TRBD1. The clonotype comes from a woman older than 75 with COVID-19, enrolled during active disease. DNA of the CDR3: TGTGCCACCAGTATGACAGGGACTAACTATGGCTACACCTTC. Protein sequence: CATSMTGTNYGYTF.